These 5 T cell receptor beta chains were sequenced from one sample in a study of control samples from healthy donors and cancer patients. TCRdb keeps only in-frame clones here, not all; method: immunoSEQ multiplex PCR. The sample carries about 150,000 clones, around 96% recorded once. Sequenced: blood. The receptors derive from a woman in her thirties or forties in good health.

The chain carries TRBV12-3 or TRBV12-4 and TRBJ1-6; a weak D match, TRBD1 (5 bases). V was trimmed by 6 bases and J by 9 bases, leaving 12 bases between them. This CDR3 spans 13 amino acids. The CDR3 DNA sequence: TGTGCCAGCAGAACAGGATTCGGTTCACCCCTCCACTTT. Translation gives CASRTGFGSPLHF.

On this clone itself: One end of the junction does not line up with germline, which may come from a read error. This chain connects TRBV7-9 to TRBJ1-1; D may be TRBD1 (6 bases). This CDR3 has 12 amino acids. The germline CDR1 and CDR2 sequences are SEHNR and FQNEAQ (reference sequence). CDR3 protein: CASRLGGSEAFF. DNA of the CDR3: TGTGCCAGCAGGTTAGGGGGTTCTGAAGCTTTCTTT.

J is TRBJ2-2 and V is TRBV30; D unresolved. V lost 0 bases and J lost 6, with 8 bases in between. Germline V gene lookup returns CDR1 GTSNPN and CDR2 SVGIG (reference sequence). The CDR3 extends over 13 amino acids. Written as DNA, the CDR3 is TGTGCCTGGAGTGTAAAGGGCGCCGGGGAGCTGTTTTTT. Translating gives CAWSVKGAGELFF.

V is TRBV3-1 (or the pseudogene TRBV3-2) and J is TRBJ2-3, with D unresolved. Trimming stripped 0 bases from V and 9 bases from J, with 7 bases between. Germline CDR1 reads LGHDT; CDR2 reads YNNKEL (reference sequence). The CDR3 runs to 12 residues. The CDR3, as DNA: TGTGCCAGCAGCCAAGAAACGGGCACGCAGTATTTT. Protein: CASSQETGTQYF.

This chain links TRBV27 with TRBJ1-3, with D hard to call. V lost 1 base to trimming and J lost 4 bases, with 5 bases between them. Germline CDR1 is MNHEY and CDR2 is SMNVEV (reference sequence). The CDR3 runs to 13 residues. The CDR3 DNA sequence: TGTGCCAGCAGTTTATTGGAGGGAAACACCATATATTTT. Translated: CASSLLEGNTIYF.